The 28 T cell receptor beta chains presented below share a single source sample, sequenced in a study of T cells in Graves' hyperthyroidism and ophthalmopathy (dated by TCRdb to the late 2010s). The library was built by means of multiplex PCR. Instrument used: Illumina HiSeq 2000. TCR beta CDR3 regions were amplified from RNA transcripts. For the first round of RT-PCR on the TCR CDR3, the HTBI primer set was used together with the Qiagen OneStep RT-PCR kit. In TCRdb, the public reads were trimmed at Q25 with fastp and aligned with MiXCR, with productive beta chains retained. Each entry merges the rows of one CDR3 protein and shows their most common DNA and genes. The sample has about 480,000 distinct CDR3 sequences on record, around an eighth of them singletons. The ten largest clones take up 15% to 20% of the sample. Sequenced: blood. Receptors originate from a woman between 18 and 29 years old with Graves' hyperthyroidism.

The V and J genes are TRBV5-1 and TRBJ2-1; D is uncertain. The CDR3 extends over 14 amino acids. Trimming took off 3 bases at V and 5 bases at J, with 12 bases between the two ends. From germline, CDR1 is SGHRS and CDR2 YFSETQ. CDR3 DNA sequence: TGCGCCAGCAGCTCCGGGCCCAGTAACAATGAGCAGTTCTTC. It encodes CASSSGPSNNEQFF. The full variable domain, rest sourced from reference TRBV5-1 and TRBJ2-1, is KAGVTQTPRYLIKTRGQQVTLSCSPISGHRSVSWYQQTPGQGLQFLFEYFSETQRNKGNFPGRFSGRQFSNSRSEMNVSTLELGDSALYLCASSSGPSNNEQFFGPGTRLTVL.

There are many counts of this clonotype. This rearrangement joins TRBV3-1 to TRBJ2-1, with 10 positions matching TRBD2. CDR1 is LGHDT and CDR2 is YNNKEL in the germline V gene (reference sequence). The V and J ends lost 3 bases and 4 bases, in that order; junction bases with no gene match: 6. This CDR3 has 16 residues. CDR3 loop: CASSHPGLAAYNEQFF. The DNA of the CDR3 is TGTGCCAGCAGCCACCCAGGACTAGCGGCTTACAATGAGCAGTTCTTC.

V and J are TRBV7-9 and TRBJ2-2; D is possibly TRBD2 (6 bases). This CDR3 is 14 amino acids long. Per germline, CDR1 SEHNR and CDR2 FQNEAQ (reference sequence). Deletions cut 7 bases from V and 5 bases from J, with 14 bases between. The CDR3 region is CASNRLGETGELFF. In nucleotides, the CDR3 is TGTGCCAGCAACCGACTAGGGGAAACCGGGGAGCTGTTTTTT.

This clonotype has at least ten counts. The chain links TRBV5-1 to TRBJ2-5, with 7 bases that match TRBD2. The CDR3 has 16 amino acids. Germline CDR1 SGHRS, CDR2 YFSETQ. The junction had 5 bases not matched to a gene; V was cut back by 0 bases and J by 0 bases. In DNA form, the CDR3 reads TGCGCCAGCAGCTTGGGAGCGGGGACGTACCAAGAGACCCAGTACTTC. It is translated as CASSLGAGTYQETQYF.

The CDR3 region is CASSVGGRFQEQFF. As DNA, the CDR3 is TGTGCCAGCAGCGTAGGTGGGCGCTTCCAGGAGCAGTTCTTC. This chain joins TRBV9 and TRBJ2-1; D unresolved. Trimming stripped 0 bases from V and 10 bases from J, with 14 bases between. CDR1 SGDLS and CDR2 YYNGEE come from the germline V gene. The CDR3 length is 14 residues.

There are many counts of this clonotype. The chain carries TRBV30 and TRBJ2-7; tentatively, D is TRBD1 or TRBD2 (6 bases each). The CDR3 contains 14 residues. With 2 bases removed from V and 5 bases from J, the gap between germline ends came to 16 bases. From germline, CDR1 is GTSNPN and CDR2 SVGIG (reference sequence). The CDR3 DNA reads TGTGCCTGGAGTAAGGGGGGCTTAGACCACGAGCAGTACTTC. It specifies CAWSKGGLDHEQYF.

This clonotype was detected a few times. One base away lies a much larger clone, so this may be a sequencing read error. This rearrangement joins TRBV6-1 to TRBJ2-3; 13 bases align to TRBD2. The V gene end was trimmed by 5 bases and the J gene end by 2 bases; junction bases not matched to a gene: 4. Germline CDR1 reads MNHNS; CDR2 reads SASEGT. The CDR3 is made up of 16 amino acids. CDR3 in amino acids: CASSPGTSGITDTQYF. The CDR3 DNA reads TGTGCCAGCAGTCCCGGGACTAGCGGGATCACAGATACGCAGTATTTT.

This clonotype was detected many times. DNA of the CDR3: TGCAGTGCTAGAGATCTGGGTGAGCAGTTCTTC. This encodes CSARDLGEQFF. The chain combines TRBV20-1 with TRBJ2-1; D is ambiguous. The V and J ends lost 0 bases and 9 bases respectively, with 6 bases between them. The V gene's germline CDR1 is DFQATT and CDR2 SNEGSKA (reference sequence). This CDR3 has 11 amino acids.

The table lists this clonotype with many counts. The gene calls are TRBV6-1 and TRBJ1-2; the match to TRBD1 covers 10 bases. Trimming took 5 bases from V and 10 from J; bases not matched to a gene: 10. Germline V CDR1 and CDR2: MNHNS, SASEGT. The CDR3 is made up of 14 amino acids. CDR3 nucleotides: TGTGCCAGCAGTCCTGACCGGGACAGGGGTCACTACACCTTC. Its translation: CASSPDRDRGHYTF.

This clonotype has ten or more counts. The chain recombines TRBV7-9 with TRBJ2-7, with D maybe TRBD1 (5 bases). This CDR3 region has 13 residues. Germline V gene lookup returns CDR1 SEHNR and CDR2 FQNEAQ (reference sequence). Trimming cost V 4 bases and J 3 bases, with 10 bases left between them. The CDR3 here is CASSSRQNYEQYV. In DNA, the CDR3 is TGTGCCAGCAGCTCCCGACAGAACTACGAGCAGTACGTC.

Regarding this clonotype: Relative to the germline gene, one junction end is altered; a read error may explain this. The CDR3 coding sequence is TGTGCCACCGCACGGGGGTCTGAAAAACTGCTTTTT. Its translation is CATARGSEKLLF. This chain connects TRBV12-3 or TRBV12-4 to TRBJ1-4, with D possibly being TRBD1 (5 bases). The CDR3 is 12 residues long.

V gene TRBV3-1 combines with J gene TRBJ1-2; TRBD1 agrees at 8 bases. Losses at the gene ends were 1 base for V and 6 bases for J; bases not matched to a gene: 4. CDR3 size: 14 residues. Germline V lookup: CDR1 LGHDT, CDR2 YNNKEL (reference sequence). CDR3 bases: TGTGCCAGCAGCCAAGCAGGGGGCTTCAATGGCTACACCTTC. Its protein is CASSQAGGFNGYTF.

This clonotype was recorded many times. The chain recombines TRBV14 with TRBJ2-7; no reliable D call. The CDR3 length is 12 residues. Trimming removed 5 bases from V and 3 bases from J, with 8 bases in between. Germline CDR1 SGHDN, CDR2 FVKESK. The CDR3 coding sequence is TGTGCCAGCAGCGATAGGGACTACGAGCAGTACTTC. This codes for CASSDRDYEQYF.

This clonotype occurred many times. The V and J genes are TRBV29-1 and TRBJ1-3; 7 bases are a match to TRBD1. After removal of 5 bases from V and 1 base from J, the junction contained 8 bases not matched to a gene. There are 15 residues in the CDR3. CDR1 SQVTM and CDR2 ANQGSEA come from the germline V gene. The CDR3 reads CSVTGVKRSGNTIYF. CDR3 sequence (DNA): TGCAGCGTTACAGGGGTGAAGAGATCTGGAAACACCATATATTTT.

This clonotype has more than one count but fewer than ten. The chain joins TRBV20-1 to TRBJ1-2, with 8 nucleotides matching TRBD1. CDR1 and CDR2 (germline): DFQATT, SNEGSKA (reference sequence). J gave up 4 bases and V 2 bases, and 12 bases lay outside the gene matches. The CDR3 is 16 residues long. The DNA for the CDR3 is TGCAGTGCTAGACTACCCAGGGGGCGTTTTTTCTATGGCTACACCTTC. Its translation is CSARLPRGRFFYGYTF.

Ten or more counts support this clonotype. CDR3: CAWSVSTAYGTQYF. The CDR3 region has the DNA TGTGCCTGGAGTGTTTCGACAGCCTACGGGACCCAGTACTTC. This chain uses TRBV30 with TRBJ2-5, with TRBD1 as a possible D gene (5 bases). V shed 0 bases and J shed 7 bases, with 15 bases lying between them. The CDR3 is 14 amino acids. Per the germline V gene, CDR1 is GTSNPN and CDR2 is SVGIG (reference sequence).

The CDR3 DNA is TGCGCCAGCACCTATAGCGGGAGGAGTGGAGATACGCAGTATTTT. As protein: CASTYSGRSGDTQYF. The chain has TRBV5-1 and TRBJ2-3, with 10 positions matching TRBD2. In germline, CDR1 is SGHRS, CDR2 YFSETQ. Trimming cost V 6 bases and J 5 bases; bases outside gene matches: 9. CDR3 length equals 15 residues. Supplemented by reference TRBV5-1 and TRBJ2-3, the full variable domain reads KAGVTQTPRYLIKTRGQQVTLSCSPISGHRSVSWYQQTPGQGLQFLFEYFSETQRNKGNFPGRFSGRQFSNSRSEMNVSTLELGDSALYLCASTYSGRSGDTQYFGPGTRLTVL.

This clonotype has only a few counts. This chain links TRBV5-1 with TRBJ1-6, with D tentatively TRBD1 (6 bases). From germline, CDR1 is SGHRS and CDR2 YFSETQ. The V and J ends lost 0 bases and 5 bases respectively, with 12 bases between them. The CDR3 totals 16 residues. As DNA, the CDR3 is TGCGCCAGCAGCTTGGTCGGGGGGCGAGATAATTCACCCCTCCACTTT. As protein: CASSLVGGRDNSPLHF.

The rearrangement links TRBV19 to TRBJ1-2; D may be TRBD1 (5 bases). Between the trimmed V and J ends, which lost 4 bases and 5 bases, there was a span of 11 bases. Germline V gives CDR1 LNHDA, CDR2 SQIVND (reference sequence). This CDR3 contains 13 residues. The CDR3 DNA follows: TGTGCCAGTAGTACAGGGCCCCTTTATGGCTACACCTTC. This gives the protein CASSTGPLYGYTF.

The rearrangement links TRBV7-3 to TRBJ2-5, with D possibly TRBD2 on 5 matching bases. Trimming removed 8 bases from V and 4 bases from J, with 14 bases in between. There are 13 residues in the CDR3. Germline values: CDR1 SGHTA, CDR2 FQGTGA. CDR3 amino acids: CASAGDQAETQYF. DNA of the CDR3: TGTGCCAGCGCGGGTGACCAGGCAGAGACCCAGTACTTC.

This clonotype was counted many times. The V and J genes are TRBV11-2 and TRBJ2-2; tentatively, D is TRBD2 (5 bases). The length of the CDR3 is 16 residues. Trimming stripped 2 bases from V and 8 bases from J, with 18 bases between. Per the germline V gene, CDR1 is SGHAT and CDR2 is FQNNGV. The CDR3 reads CASSLSGMGASGELFF. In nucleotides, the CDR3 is TGTGCCAGCAGCTTAAGTGGAATGGGAGCGTCGGGGGAGCTGTTTTTT.

CDR3 region: CASSVVGPTGYEQYV. CDR3 nucleotides: TGTGCCAGCAGTGTTGTGGGACCTACGGGGTACGAGCAGTACGTC. The chain couples TRBV6-2 or TRBV6-3 to TRBJ2-7; D could derive from TRBD1 or TRBD2 (5 bases each). Per germline, CDR1 MNHEY and CDR2 SVGEGT. CDR3 length: 15 residues. Trimming removed 5 bases from V and 4 bases from J, with 18 bases in between.

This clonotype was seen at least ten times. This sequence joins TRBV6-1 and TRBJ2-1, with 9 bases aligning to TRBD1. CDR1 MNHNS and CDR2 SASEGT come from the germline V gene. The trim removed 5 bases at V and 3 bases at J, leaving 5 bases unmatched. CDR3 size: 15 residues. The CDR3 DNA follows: TGTGCCAGCAGTTCCGGGACAGGGAACTACAATGAGCAGTTCTTC. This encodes CASSSGTGNYNEQFF.

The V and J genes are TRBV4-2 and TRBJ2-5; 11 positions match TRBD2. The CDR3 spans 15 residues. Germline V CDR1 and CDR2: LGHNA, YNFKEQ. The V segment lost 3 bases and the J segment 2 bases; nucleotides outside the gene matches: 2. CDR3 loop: CASSHGTSGQETQYF. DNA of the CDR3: TGTGCCAGCAGCCACGGGACTAGCGGACAAGAGACCCAGTACTTC.

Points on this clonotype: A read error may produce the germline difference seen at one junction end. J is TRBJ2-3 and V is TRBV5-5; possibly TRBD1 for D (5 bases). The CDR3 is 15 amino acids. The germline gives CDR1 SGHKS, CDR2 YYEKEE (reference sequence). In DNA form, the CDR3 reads TGTGCCAGCAGTCTCGCCCTAGACAGCACAGATACGCGGTATTTT. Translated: CASSLALDSTDTRYF.

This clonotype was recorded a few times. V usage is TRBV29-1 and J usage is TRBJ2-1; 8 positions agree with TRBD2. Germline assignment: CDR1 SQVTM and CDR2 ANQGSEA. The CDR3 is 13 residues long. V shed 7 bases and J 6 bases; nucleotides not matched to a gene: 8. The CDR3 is CSAASGSPNEQFF. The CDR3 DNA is TGCAGCGCTGCGAGCGGGAGTCCCAATGAGCAGTTCTTC.

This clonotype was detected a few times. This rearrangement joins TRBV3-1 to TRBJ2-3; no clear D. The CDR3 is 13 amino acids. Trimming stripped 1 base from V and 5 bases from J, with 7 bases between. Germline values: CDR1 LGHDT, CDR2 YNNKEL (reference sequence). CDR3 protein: CASSQVFGDTQYF. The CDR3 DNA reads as TGTGCCAGCAGCCAAGTCTTTGGAGATACGCAGTATTTT.

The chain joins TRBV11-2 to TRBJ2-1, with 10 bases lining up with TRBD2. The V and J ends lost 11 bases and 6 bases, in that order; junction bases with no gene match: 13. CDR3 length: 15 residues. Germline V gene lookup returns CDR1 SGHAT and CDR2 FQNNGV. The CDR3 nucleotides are TGTGCCTCTCGTGGAGTAGCGGGAGGCCTCAATGAGCAGTTCTTC. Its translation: CASRGVAGGLNEQFF.